This TCR beta chain stems from a study of cytomegalovirus exposure and HLA in healthy donors. Study-wide points: Accurate HLA-A and HLA-B prediction from TCR beta sequences was reported for most subjects. A later analysis found that most CMV-associated TCR beta chains appeared HLA-restricted. More clonal expansion characterized HLA-associated TCR beta chains than equally common others in a later analysis. In vitro, a few CMV-associated chains proved specific for CMV antigens.

As to this clone: The antigen is not known.

In germline, CDR1 is MNHNY, CDR2 SVGAGI (reference sequence). This CDR3 has 14 amino acids. V gave up 0 bases and J gave up 4 bases, with 9 bases separating them. PCR employed 60 Vbeta and 13 Jbeta primers. Generated by immunoSEQ multiplex PCR, the TCRdb table keeps only in-frame clones and is missing some. The data contain some 110,000 clones, approximately 80% of them singletons. Sequencing was done on a sample of PBMCs. V gene TRBV6-6 combines with J gene TRBJ1-1; D call uncertain. This receptor was taken from a man between 45 and 60 years old in good health and CMV-seropositive. The CDR3 here is CASSYSNAVTEAFF. The DNA of the CDR3 is TGTGCCAGCAGTTACTCGAACGCGGTCACTGAAGCTTTCTTT.